These 21 T cell receptor beta chains share one sample of origin, sequenced in a study of identifying expanded T cells in peripheral blood. The assay was immunoSEQ multiplex PCR, and TCRdb's table has in-frame clones only and misses some. The table shows more than 75,000 clones, with approximately 83% occurring only once. The sample was blood. These receptor sequences come from a person between 18 and 70 years old in good health.

This clone has a single count. The chain recombines TRBV27 with TRBJ2-4, with TRBD1 as a possible D gene (6 bases). This CDR3 has 14 residues. V gave up 4 bases and J gave up 9 bases, with 16 bases separating them. Germline V gene lookup returns CDR1 MNHEY and CDR2 SMNVEV (reference sequence). The CDR3: CASSSWTEGGIQYF. The CDR3 DNA follows: TGTGCCAGCAGTTCATGGACGGAAGGGGGCATTCAGTACTTC.

This chain links TRBV6-4 with TRBJ2-1; D gene ambiguous. CDR1 and CDR2 (germline): MRHNA, SNTAGT. V lost 5 bases and J lost 2, with 13 bases in between. There are 15 residues in the CDR3. The CDR3 DNA reads TGTGCCAGCAGTCTCTCTAGTGGGACCTACAATGAGCAGTTCTTC. It is translated as CASSLSSGTYNEQFF.

J is TRBJ1-5 and V is TRBV6-6; 9 bases agree with TRBD1. The germline gives CDR1 MNHNY, CDR2 SVGAGI (reference sequence). The length of the CDR3 is 16 residues. Losses at the gene ends were 2 bases for V and 6 bases for J; bases not matched to a gene: 8. DNA for the CDR3: TGTGCCAGCAGTTACCCGGGACAGGGTGGCGGTCAGCCCCAGCATTTT. Translating it yields CASSYPGQGGGQPQHF.

The chain uses TRBV18 and TRBJ2-6; D might be TRBD1 (5 bases). V was pared by 4 bases and J by 0 bases, with 16 bases between. Per germline, CDR1 KGHSH and CDR2 LQKENI. The CDR3 length is 18 residues. CDR3 bases: TGTGCCAGCTCACGGCAGGGCCAGGGATTCTCTGGGGCCAACGTCCTGACTTTC. It yields the protein CASSRQGQGFSGANVLTF.

The chain employs TRBV6-1 and TRBJ1-2; no clear D. The CDR3 extends over 15 amino acids. Germline V gene data show CDR1 as MNHNS and CDR2 as SASEGT. V was clipped by 5 bases and J by 1 base, with 14 bases between them. The CDR3 bases are TGTGCCAGCAGTCAACGGGCAGGCCTTAACTATGGCTACACCTTC. Its protein is CASSQRAGLNYGYTF.

The rearrangement uses TRBV10-3 and TRBJ2-3; D is ambiguous. There are 12 residues in the CDR3. The V end lost 5 bases, the J end lost 1 base, and 4 bases lay between the germline ends. Germline V CDR1 and CDR2: ENHRY, SYGVKD. For the CDR3, the DNA is TGTGCCATCAGTCGGGGCACAGATACGCAGTATTTT. Translating it yields CAISRGTDTQYF.

The chain employs TRBV5-1 and TRBJ2-6; D tentatively fits TRBD1 or TRBD2 (5 bases each). V lost 4 bases to trimming and J lost 0 bases, with 26 bases between them. This CDR3 spans 21 amino acids. Germline-derived CDR1 and CDR2 are SGHRS and YFSETQ. The CDR3 DNA reads as TGCGCCAGCAGCCTATTTAGCATGAGGGCGCAGGGCTACTCTGGGGCCAACGTCCTGACTTTC. Translated, it gives CASSLFSMRAQGYSGANVLTF.

V usage is TRBV7-3 and J usage is TRBJ1-2; tentatively, D is TRBD1 (6 bases). CDR1 SGHTA and CDR2 FQGTGA come from the germline V gene. V lost 5 bases to trimming and J lost 2 bases, with 15 bases between them. This CDR3 is 15 amino acids long. The CDR3 DNA sequence: TGTGCCAGCAGCCCGGGGGGCGGATTAAACTATGGCTACACCTTC. Its protein is CASSPGGGLNYGYTF.

This clone has ten or more counts. This chain joins TRBV18 and TRBJ1-5; D call uncertain. Trimming took off 3 bases at V and 4 bases at J, with 7 bases between the two ends. CDR3 length: 13 residues. Per germline, CDR1 KGHSH and CDR2 LQKENI. CDR3 sequence: CASSPTGNQPQHF. CDR3 in DNA: TGTGCCAGCTCACCTACGGGTAATCAGCCCCAGCATTTT.

The chain carries TRBV5-4 and TRBJ2-1, with D possibly TRBD1 on 5 matching bases. The CDR3 loop spans 16 amino acids. Trimming removed 0 bases from V and 0 bases from J, with 10 bases in between. Germline V CDR1 and CDR2: SGHNT, YYREEE (reference sequence). The CDR3 here is CASSLGHRSSYNEQFF. The CDR3 DNA reads as TGTGCCAGCAGCTTGGGCCACAGGAGCTCCTACAATGAGCAGTTCTTC.

The table lists this clone with a few counts. The CDR3 loop reads CASSLGTNYGYTF. The CDR3, as DNA: TGTGCCAGCAGCTTGGGTACTAACTATGGCTACACCTTC. The J gene is TRBJ1-2, the V gene TRBV5-6; D ambiguous. V shed 0 bases and J shed 0 bases, with 3 bases lying between them. CDR1 and CDR2 (germline): SGHDT, YYEEEE. CDR3 length equals 13 residues.

The J gene is TRBJ2-5, the V gene TRBV5-6; no clear D. This CDR3 is built from 16 residues. V lost 1 base, J lost 1 base, and 14 bases lay in between. Germline assignment: CDR1 SGHDT and CDR2 YYEEEE. CDR3 bases: TGTGCCAGCAGCTTGATATTAGGCAGCACCCAAGAGACCCAGTACTTC. It codes for CASSLILGSTQETQYF.

The J gene is TRBJ1-1, the V gene TRBV19, with D possibly being TRBD1 (5 bases). Trimming left V 4 bases short and J 4 bases short, with 13 bases between. CDR3 length equals 14 residues. Germline CDR1 is LNHDA and CDR2 is SQIVND (reference sequence). CDR3 nucleotide sequence: TGTGCCAGTAGTACTCAGGGCGCAGGCACTGAAGCTTTCTTT. Amino acids: CASSTQGAGTEAFF.

This sequence joins TRBV5-4 and TRBJ2-7, with 7 bases identical to TRBD1. Trimming cost V 2 bases and J 5 bases; bases outside gene matches: 4. Per germline, CDR1 SGHNT and CDR2 YYREEE (reference sequence). This CDR3 spans 13 amino acids. CDR3 nucleotide sequence: TGTGCCAGCAGCTTCGGCGACAGGGACGAGCAGTACTTC. This translates into CASSFGDRDEQYF.

The chain has TRBV7-2 and TRBJ1-6; TRBD1 is a possible D gene (5 bases). Germline values: CDR1 SGHTA, CDR2 FQGNSA. V gave up 3 bases and J gave up 0 bases, with 9 bases separating them. This CDR3 region has 16 residues. The CDR3 loop is CASSLRGSSYNSPLHF. CDR3 DNA sequence: TGTGCCAGCAGCTTGAGGGGAAGCTCCTATAATTCACCCCTCCACTTT.

The chain employs TRBV30 and TRBJ1-1; D uncertain. V gave up 2 bases and J gave up 10 bases, with 11 bases separating them. CDR3 size: 11 residues. CDR1 and CDR2 (germline): GTSNPN, SVGIG (reference sequence). CDR3 sequence reads: CAWSLTSTAFF. The CDR3 nucleotides read TGTGCCTGGAGTTTAACTTCCACAGCTTTCTTT.

The CDR3 protein is CASSRPTTVALSGNTIYF. The CDR3 DNA sequence: TGTGCCAGCAGTCGCCCTACCACGGTCGCCCTGAGTGGAAACACCATATATTTT. The chain joins TRBV11-2 to TRBJ1-3; D is unresolved. Trimming took off 6 bases at V and 3 bases at J, with 24 bases between the two ends. Germline assignment: CDR1 SGHAT and CDR2 FQNNGV. This CDR3 comprises 18 residues.

The CDR3 nucleotides are TGTGCTAGTGCCCTATCTGGGGGCTGGAGTACGCAGTATTTT. The encoded protein is CASALSGGWSTQYF. The chain has TRBV12-5 and TRBJ2-3; possible D gene TRBD1, 6 bases. Germline values: CDR1 LGHNT, CDR2 FRNRAP. V was pared by 7 bases and J by 8 bases, with 19 bases between. CDR3 length: 14 residues.

The chain has TRBV11-2 and TRBJ1-1; possibly TRBD1 for D (6 bases). With 0 bases removed from V and 10 bases from J, the gap between germline ends came to 12 bases. The length of the CDR3 is 13 residues. Per the germline V gene, CDR1 is SGHAT and CDR2 is FQNNGV. For the CDR3, the DNA is TGTGCCAGCAGCTTAGATCGTTCACAGGGAGCTTTCTTT. Its translation is CASSLDRSQGAFF. The whole variable domain, remainder taken from reference TRBV11-2 and TRBJ1-1, is EAGVAQSPRYKIIEKRQSVAFWCNPISGHATLYWYQQILGQGPKLLIQFQNNGVVDDSQLPKDRFSAERLKGVDSTLKIQPAKLEDSAVYLCASSLDRSQGAFFGQGTRLTVV.

V usage is TRBV4-3 and J usage is TRBJ2-1, with 9 bases that match TRBD2. In germline, CDR1 is LGHNA, CDR2 YSLEER. The CDR3 spans 19 residues. V trimming: 0 bases; J trimming: 5 bases; junction bases outside the gene matches: 14. The DNA for the CDR3 is TGCGCCAGCAGCCAAGATAAGCTATTGGGTAGCGGGGGAGACAATGAGCAGTTCTTC. Its protein product is CASSQDKLLGSGGDNEQFF.

The V and J genes are TRBV7-9 and TRBJ2-2; possibly TRBD1 or TRBD2 for D (5 bases each). CDR1 and CDR2 (germline): SEHNR, FQNEAQ (reference sequence). Trimming left V 5 bases short and J 4 bases short, with 20 bases between. This CDR3 has 17 amino acids. CDR3 residues: CASSRQQVTGITGELFF. For the CDR3, the DNA is TGTGCCAGCAGCCGTCAACAGGTGACGGGGATCACCGGGGAGCTGTTTTTT.